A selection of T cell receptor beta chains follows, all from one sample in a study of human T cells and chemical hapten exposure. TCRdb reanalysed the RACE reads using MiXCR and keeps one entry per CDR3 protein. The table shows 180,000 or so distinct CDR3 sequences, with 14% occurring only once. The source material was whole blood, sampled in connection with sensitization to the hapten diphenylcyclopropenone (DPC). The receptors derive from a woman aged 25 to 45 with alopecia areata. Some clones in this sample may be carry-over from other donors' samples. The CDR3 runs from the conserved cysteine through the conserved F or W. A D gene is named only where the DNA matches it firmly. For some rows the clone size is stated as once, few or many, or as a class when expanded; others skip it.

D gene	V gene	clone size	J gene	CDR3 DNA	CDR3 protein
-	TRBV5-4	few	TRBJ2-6	TGTGCCAGCAGCTTCCTAGAACGGAAGGCCAACGTCCTGACTTTC	CASSFLERKANVLTF
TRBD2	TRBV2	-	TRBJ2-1	TGTGCCAGCAGTGATGTCAAGCGGGAGATCAATGAGCAGTTCTTC	CASSDVKREINEQFF
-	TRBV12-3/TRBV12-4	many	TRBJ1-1	TGTGCCAGCAGCCAGGGTTTGCGGAACACTGAAGCTTTCTTT	CASSQGLRNTEAFF
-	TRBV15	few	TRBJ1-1	TGTGCCACCCGAAAACAGGCCCTGAACACTGAAGCTTTCTTT	CATRKQALNTEAFF
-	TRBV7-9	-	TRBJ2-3	TGTGCCAGCAGGGACTTGGGCACAGATACGCAGTATTTT	CASRDLGTDTQYF
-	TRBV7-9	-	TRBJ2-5	TGTGCCAGCAGCCCGACGTTGTCTAGCAGACAAGAGACCCAGTACTTC	CASSPTLSSRQETQYF
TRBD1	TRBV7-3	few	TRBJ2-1	TGTGCCAGCAGCTTACGACAGGGGGGCTACAATGAGCAGTTCTTC	CASSLRQGGYNEQFF
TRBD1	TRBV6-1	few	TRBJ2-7	TGTGCCAGCTGGACAGGGGAATACTACGAGCAGTACTTC	CASWTGEYYEQYF
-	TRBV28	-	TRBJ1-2	TGTGCCAGCAGTGCGCCGGGGGCTAACTATGGCTACACCTTC	CASSAPGANYGYTF
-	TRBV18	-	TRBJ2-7	TGTGCCAGCTCACCATCACAGGGATCTTCCTACGAGCAGTACTTC	CASSPSQGSSYEQYF
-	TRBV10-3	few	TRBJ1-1	TGTGCCATCAGTGAGAGACCACAGGGTTTTAACACTGAAGCTTTCTTT	CAISERPQGFNTEAFF
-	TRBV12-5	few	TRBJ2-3	TGTGCTAGTGGGACCTTTGGCGGGGCGTTCGCAGATACGCAGTATTTT	CASGTFGGAFADTQYF
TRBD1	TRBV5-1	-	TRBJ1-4	TGCGCCAGCAGCTCCGCGGGACAGAGTAATGAAAAACTGTTTTTT	CASSSAGQSNEKLFF
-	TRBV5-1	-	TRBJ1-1	TGCGCCTTCGTACAGGGTGCTATGAACACTGAAGCTTTCTTT	CAFVQGAMNTEAFF
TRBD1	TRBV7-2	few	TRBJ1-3	TGTGCCAGCAGCCCCCGACAGGGCGGCACCATATATTTT	CASSPRQGGTIYF
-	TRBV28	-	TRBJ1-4	TGTGCCAGCAGTCCCGGGACGGAAGAAAAACTGTTTTTT	CASSPGTEEKLFF
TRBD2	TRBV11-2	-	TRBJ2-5	TGTGCCAGCAGCTTACTGATAGCGGGGGAAGAGACCCAGTACTTC	CASSLLIAGEETQYF
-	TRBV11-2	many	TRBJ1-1	TGTGCCAGCAGCCCTGGCCTCGGGAACACTGAAGCTTTCTTT	CASSPGLGNTEAFF
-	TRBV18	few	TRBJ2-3	TGTGCCAGCTCACCACAACAGGGCAGAGATACGCAGTATTTT	CASSPQQGRDTQYF
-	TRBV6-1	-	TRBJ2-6	TGTGCCAGCAGGACTATTACACAGGCAACCTCTGGGGCCAACGTCCTGACTTTC	CASRTITQATSGANVLTF
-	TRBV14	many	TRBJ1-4	TGTGCCAGCAGCCAACAGGAGGGCCACGAGAGCTCAAAACTGTTTTTT	CASSQQEGHESSKLFF
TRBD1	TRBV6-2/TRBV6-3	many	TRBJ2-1	TGTGCCAGCAGTCCCGACAGGGAGTATTCCTACAATGAGCAGTTCTTC	CASSPDREYSYNEQFF
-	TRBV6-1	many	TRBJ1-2	TGTGCCAGCAGACAGCCTTCTGGGTATGGCTACACCTTC	CASRQPSGYGYTF
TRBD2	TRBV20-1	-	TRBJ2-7	TGCAGTGCTAGAATGGTAGGACTAGCGGGCTTTCGAGGCTACGAGCAGTACTTC	CSARMVGLAGFRGYEQYF
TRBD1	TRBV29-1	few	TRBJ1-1	TGCACCGGACAGGGGAACACTGAAGCTTTCTTT	CTGQGNTEAFF
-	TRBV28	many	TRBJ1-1	TGTGCCAGCAGTTCATCCGGGGCACCCCACACTGAAGCTTTCTTT	CASSSSGAPHTEAFF
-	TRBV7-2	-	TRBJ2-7	TGTGCCAGCAGCTTAGGGGACTTCTCCTACGAGCAGTACTTC	CASSLGDFSYEQYF
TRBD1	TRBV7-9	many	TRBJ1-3	TGTGCCAGCAGCCGGGACAGAGGAAACACCATATATTTT	CASSRDRGNTIYF
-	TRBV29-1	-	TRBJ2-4	TGCAGCGTTGAAGTTGCTAGCGACATTCAGTACTTC	CSVEVASDIQYF
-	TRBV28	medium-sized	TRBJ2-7	TGTGCCAGCAGTTCCGAGGGAGTAGACGAGCAGTACTTC	CASSSEGVDEQYF
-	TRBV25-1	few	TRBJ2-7	TGTGCCAGCAGTGAAGGGGCAGGACCTCCCTACGAGCAGTACTTC	CASSEGAGPPYEQYF
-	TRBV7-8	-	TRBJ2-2	TGTGCCAGCAGCACCCAGACAGTAAACACCGGGGAGCTGTTTTTT	CASSTQTVNTGELFF
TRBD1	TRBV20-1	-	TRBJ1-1	TGCAGTGCTGGCAGGGACAGGGGGATCAACACTGAAGCTTTCTTT	CSAGRDRGINTEAFF